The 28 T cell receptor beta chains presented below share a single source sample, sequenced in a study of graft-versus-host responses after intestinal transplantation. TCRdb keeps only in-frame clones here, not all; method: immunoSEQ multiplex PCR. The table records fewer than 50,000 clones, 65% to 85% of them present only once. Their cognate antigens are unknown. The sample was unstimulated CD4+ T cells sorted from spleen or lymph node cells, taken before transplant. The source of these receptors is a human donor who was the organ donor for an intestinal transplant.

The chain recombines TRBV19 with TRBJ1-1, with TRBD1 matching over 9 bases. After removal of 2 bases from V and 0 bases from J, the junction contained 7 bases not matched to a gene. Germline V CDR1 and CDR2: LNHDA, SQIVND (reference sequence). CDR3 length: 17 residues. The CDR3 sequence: CASSISRQGVMNTEAFF. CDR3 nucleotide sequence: TGTGCCAGTAGTATATCGCGACAGGGGGTAATGAACACTGAAGCTTTCTTT. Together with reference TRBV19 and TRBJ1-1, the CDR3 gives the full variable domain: DGGITQSPKYLFRKEGQNVTLSCEQNLNHDAMYWYRQDPGQGLRLIYYSQIVNDFQKGDIAEGYSVSREKKESFPLTVTSAQKNPTAFYLCASSISRQGVMNTEAFFGQGTRLTVV.

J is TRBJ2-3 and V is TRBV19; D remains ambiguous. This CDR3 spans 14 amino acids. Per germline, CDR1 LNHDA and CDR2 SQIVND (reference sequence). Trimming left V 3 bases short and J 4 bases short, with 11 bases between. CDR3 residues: CASSIYLAADTQYF. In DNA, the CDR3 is TGTGCCAGTAGTATTTACCTGGCGGCAGATACGCAGTATTTT.

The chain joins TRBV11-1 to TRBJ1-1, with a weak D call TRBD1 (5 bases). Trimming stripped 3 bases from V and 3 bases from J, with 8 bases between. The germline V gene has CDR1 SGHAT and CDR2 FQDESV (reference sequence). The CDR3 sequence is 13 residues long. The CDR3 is CASSFEGYTEAFF. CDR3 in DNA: TGTGCCAGCAGCTTTGAGGGGTACACTGAAGCTTTCTTT.

The CDR3 loop is CASSLVGGSTDTQYF. The DNA for the CDR3 is TGTGCCAGCAGCTTAGTAGGCGGATCCACAGATACGCAGTATTTT. The gene calls are TRBV7-2 and TRBJ2-3; D remains unclear. This CDR3 has 15 residues. From germline, CDR1 is SGHTA and CDR2 FQGNSA. Between the trimmed V and J ends, which lost 1 base and 2 bases, there was a span of 10 bases.

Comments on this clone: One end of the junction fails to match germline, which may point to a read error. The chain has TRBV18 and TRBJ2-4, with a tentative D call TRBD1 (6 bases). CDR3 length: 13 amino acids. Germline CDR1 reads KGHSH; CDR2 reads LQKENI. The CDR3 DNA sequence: TGTGCCAGCTCACCCAACCTACAGGGAAATCTAATGTTC. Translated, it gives CASSPNLQGNLMF. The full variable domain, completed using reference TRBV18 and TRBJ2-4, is NAGVMQNPRHLVRRRGQEARLRCSPMKGHSHVYWYRQLPEEGLKFMVYLQKENIIDESGMPKERFSAEFPKEGPSILRIQQVVRGDSAAYFCASSPNLQGNLMFGAGTRLSVL.

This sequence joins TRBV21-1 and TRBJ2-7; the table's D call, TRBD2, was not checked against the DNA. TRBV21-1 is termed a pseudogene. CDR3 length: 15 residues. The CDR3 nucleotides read TGTGCCAGCAGCAAAGCGCCGGGGGGTGCCTACGAGCAGTACTTC. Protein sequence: CASSKAPGGAYEQYF.

The CDR3 loop is CASSKVPVRFYEQYF. DNA for the CDR3: TGTGCCAGCAGCAAAGTCCCAGTTAGGTTTTACGAGCAGTACTTC. This sequence joins TRBV21-1 and TRBJ2-7. TRBV21-1 is annotated as a pseudogene. The CDR3 has 15 amino acids.

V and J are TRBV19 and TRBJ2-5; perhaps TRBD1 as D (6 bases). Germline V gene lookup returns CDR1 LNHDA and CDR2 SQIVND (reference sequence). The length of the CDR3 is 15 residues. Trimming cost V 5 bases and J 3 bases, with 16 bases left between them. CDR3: CASSDLRGLKETQYF. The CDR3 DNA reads TGTGCCAGTAGTGACCTCAGGGGCCTCAAAGAGACCCAGTACTTC.

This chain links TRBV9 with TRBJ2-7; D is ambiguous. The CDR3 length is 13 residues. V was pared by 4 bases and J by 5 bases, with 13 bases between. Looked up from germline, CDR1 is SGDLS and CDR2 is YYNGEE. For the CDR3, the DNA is TGTGCCAGCAGCCCCTGGGGTTTCAACGAGCAGTACTTC. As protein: CASSPWGFNEQYF.

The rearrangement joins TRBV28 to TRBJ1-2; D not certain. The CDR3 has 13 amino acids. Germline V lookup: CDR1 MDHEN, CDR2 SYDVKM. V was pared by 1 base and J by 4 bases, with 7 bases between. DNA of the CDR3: TGTGCCAGCAGTTTATTAACACCCTATGGCTACACCTTC. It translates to CASSLLTPYGYTF.

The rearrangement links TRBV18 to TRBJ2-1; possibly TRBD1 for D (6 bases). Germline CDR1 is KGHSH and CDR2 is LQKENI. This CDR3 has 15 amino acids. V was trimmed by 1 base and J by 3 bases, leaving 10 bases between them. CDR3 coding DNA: TGTGCCAGCTCACCACGGGACACCCACTACAATGAGCAGTTCTTC. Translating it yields CASSPRDTHYNEQFF.

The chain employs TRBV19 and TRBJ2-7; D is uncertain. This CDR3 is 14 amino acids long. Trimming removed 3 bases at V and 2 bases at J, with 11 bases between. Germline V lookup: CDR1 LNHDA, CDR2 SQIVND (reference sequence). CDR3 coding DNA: TGTGCCAGTAGTATTAAAGGACCTCCCTACGAGCAGTACTTC. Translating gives CASSIKGPPYEQYF. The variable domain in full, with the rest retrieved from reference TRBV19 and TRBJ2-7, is DGGITQSPKYLFRKEGQNVTLSCEQNLNHDAMYWYRQDPGQGLRLIYYSQIVNDFQKGDIAEGYSVSREKKESFPLTVTSAQKNPTAFYLCASSIKGPPYEQYFGPGTRLTVT.

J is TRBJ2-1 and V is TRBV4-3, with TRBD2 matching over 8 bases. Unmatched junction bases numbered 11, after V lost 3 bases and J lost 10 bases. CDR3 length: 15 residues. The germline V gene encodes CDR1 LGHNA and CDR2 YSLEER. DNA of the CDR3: TGCGCCAGCAGCCACCGGGGACTAGGCGAGGCGGAGCAGTTCTTC. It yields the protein CASSHRGLGEAEQFF.

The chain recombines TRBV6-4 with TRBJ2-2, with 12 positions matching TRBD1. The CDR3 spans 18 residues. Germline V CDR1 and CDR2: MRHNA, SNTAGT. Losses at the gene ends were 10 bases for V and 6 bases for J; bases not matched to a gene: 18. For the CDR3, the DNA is TGTGCCACCCCGGGACAGGGGGCGCTTCGGTTAGGACCCGGGGAGCTGTTTTTT. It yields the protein CATPGQGALRLGPGELFF.

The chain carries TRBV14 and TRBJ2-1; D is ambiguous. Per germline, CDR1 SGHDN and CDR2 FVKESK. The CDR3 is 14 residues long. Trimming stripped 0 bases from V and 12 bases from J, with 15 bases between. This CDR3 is CASSQDLGLDGQFF. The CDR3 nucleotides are TGTGCCAGCAGCCAAGATCTAGGCCTGGATGGGCAGTTCTTC.

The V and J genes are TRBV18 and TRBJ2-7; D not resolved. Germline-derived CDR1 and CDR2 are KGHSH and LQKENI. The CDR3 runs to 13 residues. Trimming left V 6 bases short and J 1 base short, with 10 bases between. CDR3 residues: CASSALESYEQYF. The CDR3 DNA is TGTGCCAGCTCTGCCTTAGAGTCCTACGAGCAGTACTTC.

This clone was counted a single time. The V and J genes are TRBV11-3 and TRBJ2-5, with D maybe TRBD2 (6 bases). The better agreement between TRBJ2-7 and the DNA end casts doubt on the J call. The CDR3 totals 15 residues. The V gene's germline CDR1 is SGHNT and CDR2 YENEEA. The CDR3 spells CASSLEISGPYEQYF. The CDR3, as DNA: TGTGCCAGCAGCTTAGAAATTAGCGGCCCCTACGAGCAGTACTTC.

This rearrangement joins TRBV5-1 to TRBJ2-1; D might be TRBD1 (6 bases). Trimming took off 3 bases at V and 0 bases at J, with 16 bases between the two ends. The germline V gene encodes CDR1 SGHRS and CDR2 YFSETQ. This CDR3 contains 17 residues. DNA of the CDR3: TGCGCCAGCAGCTACCAGGGGTCCCTAAGCTCCTACAATGAGCAGTTCTTC. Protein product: CASSYQGSLSSYNEQFF.

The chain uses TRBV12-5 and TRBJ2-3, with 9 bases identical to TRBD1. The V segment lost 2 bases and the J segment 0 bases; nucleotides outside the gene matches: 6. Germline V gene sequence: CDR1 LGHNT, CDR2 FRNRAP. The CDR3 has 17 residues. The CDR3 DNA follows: TGTGCTAGTGGTTTGTACAGGGGGCCCGATAGCACAGATACGCAGTATTTT. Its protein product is CASGLYRGPDSTDTQYF.

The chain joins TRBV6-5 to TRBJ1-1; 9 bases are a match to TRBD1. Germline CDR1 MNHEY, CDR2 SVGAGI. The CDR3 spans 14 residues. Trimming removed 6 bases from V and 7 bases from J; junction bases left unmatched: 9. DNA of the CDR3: TGTGCCAGCAGGAGTCCGGGACAGGGCATTGAAGCTTTCTTT. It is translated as CASRSPGQGIEAFF.

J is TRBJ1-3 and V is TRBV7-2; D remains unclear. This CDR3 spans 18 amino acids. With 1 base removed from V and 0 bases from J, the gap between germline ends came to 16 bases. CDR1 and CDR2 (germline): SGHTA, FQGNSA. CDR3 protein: CASSLVPGVRNSGNTIYF. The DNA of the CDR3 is TGTGCCAGCAGCTTAGTTCCCGGTGTCCGAAACTCTGGAAACACCATATATTTT.

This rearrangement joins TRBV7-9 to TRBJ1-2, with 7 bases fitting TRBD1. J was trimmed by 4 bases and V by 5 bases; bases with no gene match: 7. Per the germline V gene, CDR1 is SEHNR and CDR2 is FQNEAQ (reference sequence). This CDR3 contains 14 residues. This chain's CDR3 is CASSPTAGGYGYTF. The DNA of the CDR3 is TGTGCCAGCAGCCCAACCGCAGGGGGCTATGGCTACACCTTC.

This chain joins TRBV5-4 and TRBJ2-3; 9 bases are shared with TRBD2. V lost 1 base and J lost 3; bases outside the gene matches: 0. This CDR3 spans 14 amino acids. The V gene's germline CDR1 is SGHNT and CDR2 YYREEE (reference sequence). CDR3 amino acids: CASSLTSGTDTQYF. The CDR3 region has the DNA TGTGCCAGCAGCTTGACTAGCGGGACAGATACGCAGTATTTT.

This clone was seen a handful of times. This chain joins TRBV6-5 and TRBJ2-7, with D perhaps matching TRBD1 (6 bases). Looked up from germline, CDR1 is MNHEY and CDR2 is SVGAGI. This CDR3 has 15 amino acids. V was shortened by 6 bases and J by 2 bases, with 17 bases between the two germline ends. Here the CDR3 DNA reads TGTGCCAGCAGGGTGAACAGGGCTTTGGCCTACGAGCAGTACTTC. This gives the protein CASRVNRALAYEQYF.

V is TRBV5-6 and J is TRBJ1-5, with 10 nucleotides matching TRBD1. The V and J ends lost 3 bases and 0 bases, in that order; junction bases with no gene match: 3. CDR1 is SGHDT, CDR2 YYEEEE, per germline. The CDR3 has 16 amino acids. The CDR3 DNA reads TGTGCCAGCAGCTCCCGGGACAGGGGTAGCAATCAGCCCCAGCATTTT. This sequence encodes CASSSRDRGSNQPQHF.

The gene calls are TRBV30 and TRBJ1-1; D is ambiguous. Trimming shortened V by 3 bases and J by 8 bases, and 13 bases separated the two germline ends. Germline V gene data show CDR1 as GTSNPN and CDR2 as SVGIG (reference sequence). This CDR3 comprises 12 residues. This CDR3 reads CAWRQWRAEAFF. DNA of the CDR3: TGTGCCTGGAGGCAGTGGAGGGCCGAAGCTTTCTTT.

The CDR3 region is CASIGLAGRGEQYF. The CDR3 DNA follows: TGTGCCAGCATAGGACTAGCCGGGAGGGGGGAGCAGTACTTC. This chain links TRBV6-5 with TRBJ2-7; 8 nucleotides match TRBD2. CDR3 length: 14 amino acids. CDR1 is MNHEY, CDR2 SVGAGI, per germline. V was clipped by 7 bases and J by 7 bases; unmatched bases: 12.

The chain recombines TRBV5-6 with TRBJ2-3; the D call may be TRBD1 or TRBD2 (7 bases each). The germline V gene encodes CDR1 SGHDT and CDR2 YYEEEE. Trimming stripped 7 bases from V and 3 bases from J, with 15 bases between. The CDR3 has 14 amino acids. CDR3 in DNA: TGTGCCAGCCATCGACAGGGAGGGACAGATACGCAGTATTTT. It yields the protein CASHRQGGTDTQYF.